The 27 T cell receptor beta chains in this list originate from one sample, sequenced in a study of cytomegalovirus exposure and HLA in healthy donors. Researchers ran the PCR with 60 Vbeta and 13 Jbeta primers. Profiling relied on immunoSEQ multiplex PCR, and the TCRdb table lists in-frame clones only, not all of them. The repertoire holds 85,000 to 130,000 clones, with about 80% as singletons. The sequencing sample was made of PBMCs. These receptors originate from a man aged 60 to 75 in good health and CMV-seropositive.

This clone has only a few counts. J is TRBJ2-1 and V is TRBV9, with D tentatively TRBD2 (5 bases). In germline, CDR1 is SGDLS, CDR2 YYNGEE. The CDR3 has 15 residues. V was cut by 3 bases and J by 2 bases, with 12 bases left in between. The CDR3 bases are TGTGCCAGCAGCGCCACTAGTGCCCCCTACAATGAGCAGTTCTTC. Its protein is CASSATSAPYNEQFF.

This rearrangement joins TRBV19 to TRBJ2-5, with D maybe TRBD1 (6 bases). Germline-derived CDR1 and CDR2 are LNHDA and SQIVND (reference sequence). V lost 2 bases and J 5 bases, leaving 18 bases between the germline ends. The CDR3 consists of 16 residues. CDR3 DNA: TGTGCCAGTAGTATAACCCCGCAGGGGAGTTGGGAGACCCAGTACTTC. Amino acids: CASSITPQGSWETQYF.

This clone was observed once. The V gene is TRBV29-1, the J gene TRBJ1-4, with a possible D match to TRBD1 (5 bases). The CDR3 consists of 13 residues. V lost 7 bases and J 7 bases, leaving 16 bases between the germline ends. Germline V gene data show CDR1 as SQVTM and CDR2 as ANQGSEA. In DNA, the CDR3 is TGCAGCGCCCGGGACTTAAAGGGTGAAAAACTGTTTTTT. Its translation is CSARDLKGEKLFF.

The gene calls are TRBV10-3 and TRBJ2-7, with TRBD1 identical over 9 bases. V lost 4 bases to trimming and J lost 0 bases; unmatched junction nucleotides: 4. The CDR3 contains 15 residues. Germline V gives CDR1 ENHRY, CDR2 SYGVKD. The CDR3 loop is CAISAWTGVSYEQYF. Written as DNA, the CDR3 is TGTGCCATCAGTGCTTGGACAGGGGTCTCCTACGAGCAGTACTTC.

The J gene is TRBJ2-2, the V gene TRBV5-1; 11 positions match TRBD2. This CDR3 comprises 16 residues. After removal of 0 bases from V and 6 bases from J, the junction contained 4 bases not matched to a gene. Per the germline V gene, CDR1 is SGHRS and CDR2 is YFSETQ. Here the CDR3 reads CASSLDVAGGSGELFF. The CDR3 nucleotides are TGCGCCAGCAGCTTGGATGTAGCGGGGGGGTCCGGGGAGCTGTTTTTT. The full variable domain, its missing parts supplied by reference TRBV5-1 and TRBJ2-2, is KAGVTQTPRYLIKTRGQQVTLSCSPISGHRSVSWYQQTPGQGLQFLFEYFSETQRNKGNFPGRFSGRQFSNSRSEMNVSTLELGDSALYLCASSLDVAGGSGELFFGEGSRLTVL.

The CDR3 DNA reads TGTGCCAGCAGCAGGGACAAGCCGAACACTGAAGCTTTCTTT. This codes for CASSRDKPNTEAFF. This chain links TRBV7-2 with TRBJ1-1; weak D call: TRBD1 (6 bases). V lost 5 bases to trimming and J lost 1 base, with 11 bases between them. Germline V gene sequence: CDR1 SGHTA, CDR2 FQGNSA. CDR3 length: 14 residues.

The rearrangement links TRBV25-1 to TRBJ1-6; a possible D gene is TRBD1 (6 bases). The CDR3 runs to 14 residues. CDR1 is MGHDK and CDR2 is SYGVNS in the germline V gene. Trimming removed 7 bases at V and 7 bases at J, with 14 bases between. The DNA of the CDR3 is TGTGCCAGCACCTTATGGGACACGAATTCACCCCTCCACTTT. Protein product: CASTLWDTNSPLHF.

The gene calls are TRBV7-9 and TRBJ1-4, with 8 bases identical to TRBD1. The CDR3 is 16 residues long. J gave up 8 bases and V 5 bases, and 13 bases lay outside the gene matches. Germline CDR1 is SEHNR and CDR2 is FQNEAQ (reference sequence). The CDR3: CASSQLAGTGLEKLFF. For the CDR3, the DNA is TGTGCCAGCAGCCAACTCGCCGGGACAGGCCTGGAAAAACTGTTTTTT.

This rearrangement joins TRBV7-6 to TRBJ2-5; D perhaps matches TRBD1 (6 bases). Germline V gene data show CDR1 as SGHVS and CDR2 as FNYEAQ. Trimming removed 1 base from V and 5 bases from J, with 11 bases in between. The CDR3 spans 14 residues. CDR3 nucleotide sequence: TGTGCCAGCAGCTTAGGACAGGCTAAGGAGACCCAGTACTTC. Translation: CASSLGQAKETQYF.

This chain uses TRBV9 with TRBJ2-1; 8 nucleotides match TRBD2. Germline CDR1 and CDR2: SGDLS and YYNGEE. The CDR3 extends over 18 amino acids. V dropped 0 bases and J dropped 4; count of bases not matched to a gene: 12. In DNA, the CDR3 is TGTGCCAGCAGCGTAGAGGGCGGGGGGCGGCCTTTATACAATGAGCAGTTCTTC. Residues: CASSVEGGGRPLYNEQFF.

Written as DNA, the CDR3 is TGTGCCAGCAGCTTAGAACCAGCGGGGCCCACAGATACGCAGTATTTT. Translation: CASSLEPAGPTDTQYF. The gene calls are TRBV7-2 and TRBJ2-3, with 7 bases aligning to TRBD2. The CDR3 is 16 residues long. V gave up 1 base and J gave up 2 bases; unmatched junction bases: 6. The germline CDR1 and CDR2 sequences are SGHTA and FQGNSA.

CDR3 residues: CASRNRGTYNEQFF. DNA for the CDR3: TGCGCCAGCAGAAACAGGGGGACCTACAATGAGCAGTTCTTC. The V call is TRBV5-1, the J call TRBJ2-1, with TRBD1 matching over 8 bases. Trimming at V came to 5 bases and at J to 2 bases, leaving 3 bases not matched to a gene. Germline V gives CDR1 SGHRS, CDR2 YFSETQ. The CDR3 covers 14 residues. Together with reference TRBV5-1 and TRBJ2-1, the CDR3 gives the full variable domain: KAGVTQTPRYLIKTRGQQVTLSCSPISGHRSVSWYQQTPGQGLQFLFEYFSETQRNKGNFPGRFSGRQFSNSRSEMNVSTLELGDSALYLCASRNRGTYNEQFFGPGTRLTVL.

This clone was observed a few times. This sequence joins TRBV4-1 and TRBJ2-5, with a tentative D call TRBD2 (6 bases). V was shortened by 2 bases and J by 9 bases, with 19 bases between the two germline ends. The CDR3 runs to 15 residues. Germline V gene lookup returns CDR1 MGHRA and CDR2 YSYEKL. CDR3 nucleotide sequence: TGCGCCAGCAGCCAAATTCCTTCCCTACCGGGGGCCCAGTACTTC. It codes for CASSQIPSLPGAQYF.

CDR3 nucleotides: TGCGCCAGCAGCCAAAACAGGGGGGGGGACGGGGAGCTGTTTTTT. The encoded protein is CASSQNRGGDGELFF. The V and J genes are TRBV4-3 and TRBJ2-2; possibly TRBD1 for D (8 bases). Germline V CDR1 and CDR2: LGHNA, YSLEER. The CDR3 covers 15 residues. V was shortened by 2 bases and J by 7 bases, with 14 bases between the two germline ends.

The chain is built from TRBV6-1 and TRBJ2-1; tentative D call: TRBD1 (5 bases). Trimming removed 3 bases at V and 8 bases at J, with 8 bases between. The CDR3 is 12 residues long. Germline V gives CDR1 MNHNS, CDR2 SASEGT. CDR3 in amino acids: CASSESTDEQFF. The DNA of the CDR3 is TGTGCCAGCAGTGAGTCGACAGATGAGCAGTTCTTC.

The chain carries TRBV19 and TRBJ1-1; D gene uncertain. The germline V gene has CDR1 LNHDA and CDR2 SQIVND (reference sequence). CDR3 length equals 12 residues. V lost 6 bases and J lost 7, with 12 bases in between. The CDR3 here is CASRRPDGEAFF. CDR3 sequence (DNA): TGTGCCAGTAGGAGGCCAGATGGTGAAGCTTTCTTT.

The chain employs TRBV4-1 and TRBJ2-7; unclear D gene. From germline, CDR1 is MGHRA and CDR2 YSYEKL. V was pared by 0 bases and J by 3 bases, with 12 bases between. CDR3 length: 15 amino acids. CDR3 nucleotides: TGCGCCAGCAGCCAAGACCGCCAGGTCCTCTACGAGCAGTACTTC. This encodes CASSQDRQVLYEQYF.

V gene TRBV27 combines with J gene TRBJ2-7, with a possible D match to TRBD2 (6 bases). The CDR3 loop spans 13 amino acids. The germline V gene encodes CDR1 MNHEY and CDR2 SMNVEV (reference sequence). Trimming shortened V by 0 bases and J by 5 bases, and 8 bases separated the two germline ends. The CDR3 DNA reads TGTGCCAGCAGTTTATCCGGGAGCCACGAGCAGTACTTC. It translates to CASSLSGSHEQYF.

This sequence joins TRBV19 and TRBJ2-5; 8 bases agree with TRBD2. V shed 6 bases, J shed 6 bases, and the junction held 6 bases outside the gene matches. The CDR3 has 13 amino acids. Per germline, CDR1 LNHDA and CDR2 SQIVND (reference sequence). CDR3 sequence reads: CASRAGGVKTQYF. Here the CDR3 DNA reads TGTGCCAGTAGGGCGGGGGGTGTGAAGACCCAGTACTTC.

The genes are TRBV10-3 and TRBJ2-3; no firm D call. The length of the CDR3 is 12 residues. Trimming took off 2 bases at V and 5 bases at J, with 5 bases between the two ends. The germline CDR1 and CDR2 sequences are ENHRY and SYGVKD. The CDR3 sequence is CAISEAVDTQYF. The CDR3 DNA reads as TGTGCCATCAGTGAGGCGGTAGATACGCAGTATTTT.

V gene TRBV19 combines with J gene TRBJ2-2, with a tentative D call TRBD1 (5 bases). Trimming took off 0 bases at V and 0 bases at J, with 14 bases between the two ends. There are 18 residues in the CDR3. Per germline, CDR1 LNHDA and CDR2 SQIVND (reference sequence). The CDR3 loop reads CASSIDGRATANTGELFF. In nucleotides, the CDR3 is TGTGCCAGTAGTATAGATGGCAGGGCAACCGCGAACACCGGGGAGCTGTTTTTT.

The chain has TRBV6-4 and TRBJ1-1, with 8 bases that match TRBD1. The V segment lost 4 bases and the J segment 9 bases; nucleotides outside the gene matches: 10. CDR1 is MRHNA, CDR2 SNTAGT, per germline. CDR3 length equals 14 residues. The CDR3 region has the DNA TGTGCCAGCAGTGGCAACCGTGGACAGGGAAAAGCTTTCTTT. Its translation is CASSGNRGQGKAFF.

J is TRBJ2-1 and V is TRBV6-1; 15 bases are a match to TRBD2. This CDR3 is 14 amino acids long. Germline trimming cut 4 bases from V and 15 bases from J; bases unmatched to any gene: 7. Germline loops: CDR1 MNHNS, CDR2 SASEGT. The CDR3 here is CASSAPGLAGGWFF. The CDR3 bases are TGTGCCAGCAGTGCCCCGGGACTAGCGGGGGGATGGTTCTTC.

The rearrangement joins TRBV6-1 to TRBJ2-2, with D perhaps matching TRBD1 (6 bases). Between the trimmed V and J ends, which lost 1 base and 7 bases, there was a span of 16 bases. Germline CDR1 is MNHNS and CDR2 is SASEGT. The length of the CDR3 is 16 residues. CDR3 DNA: TGTGCCAGCAGTGAAGGGCTACACAGGGCCAGCGGGGAGCTGTTTTTT. Translation gives CASSEGLHRASGELFF.

J is TRBJ2-5 and V is TRBV6-6; 8 positions match TRBD2. The junction had 10 bases not matched to a gene; V was cut back by 3 bases and J by 7 bases. CDR1 and CDR2 (germline): MNHNY, SVGAGI (reference sequence). The CDR3 loop spans 15 amino acids. The CDR3 loop reads CASSYMANGGATQYF. DNA of the CDR3: TGTGCCAGCAGTTATATGGCCAACGGGGGGGCGACCCAGTACTTC.

This clone turned up a few times. The V call is TRBV9, the J call TRBJ2-1; 9 nucleotides agree with TRBD1. J lost 7 bases, V lost 0 bases, and 17 bases had no gene match. Germline CDR1 is SGDLS and CDR2 is YYNGEE. CDR3 size: 19 residues. The CDR3 loop reads CASSVDVGGWGQGSNEQFF. Here the CDR3 DNA reads TGTGCCAGCAGCGTAGACGTCGGAGGGTGGGGACAGGGTTCTAATGAGCAGTTCTTC.

This clone was counted a single time. No conserved phenylalanine or tryptophan ends this CDR3, so it is likely a read error. The DNA is omitted, as the CDR3 cannot be located on it reliably, and the CDR3 follows TCRdb's listing. The chain uses TRBV29-1 and TRBJ1-2; TRBD1 was called by the table and not checked on the DNA. Germline assignment: CDR1 SQVTM and CDR2 ANQGSEA. The CDR3 is 8 residues long, counting both termini. CDR3 in amino acids: CSGGQGII.